This T cell receptor beta chain was sequenced for a study of blood T cell repertoires in COVID-19. The germline V gene has CDR1 MNHNY and CDR2 SVGAGI (reference sequence). The CDR3 length is 14 residues. V lost 6 bases and J lost 4; bases outside the gene matches: 9. As processed by the authors: From reference gene primer amplification, estimates of nucleated cell counts were derived. Measured with immunoSEQ multiplex PCR; TCRdb has only the in-frame clones, and not every one. The D gene and trimming were derived from the DNA, and the V and J assignments and clone size from that table. The sample records over 50,000 clones, about 81% being singletons.

This chain uses TRBV6-6 with TRBJ2-7; 7 nucleotides agree with TRBD1. This TCR came from a man older than 75 with acute or convalescent COVID-19. Sequenced: peripheral blood. The CDR3 here is CASRKQGILYEQYF. The CDR3 region has the DNA TGTGCCAGCAGGAAACAGGGGATTCTTTACGAGCAGTACTTC.